One sample yielded the 11 T cell receptor beta chains listed below, sequenced in a study of blood T cells in healthy people across ages. A second PCR of about 7 to 12 cycles used a sample-barcoded 5' primer and a J-beta primer mix. Each CDR3 protein gets one entry after TCRdb re-called the 5' RACE reads with MiXCR. The repertoire holds approximately 800,000 distinct CDR3 sequences, with around 25% as singletons. These sequences were also reported in another study, on T cells of mothers and their children.

Sequencing was performed on blood. These receptors were taken from a boy aged 5-17 years in good health.

Only a few counts were recorded for this clonotype. V gene TRBV4-1 combines with J gene TRBJ1-2, with a possible D match to TRBD1 (6 bases). V lost 4 bases and J lost 6, with 18 bases in between. This CDR3 is 15 amino acids long. The V gene's germline CDR1 is MGHRA and CDR2 YSYEKL. The CDR3 is CASSLGPGAVDGYTF. For the CDR3, the DNA is TGCGCCAGCAGCCTTGGCCCGGGGGCGGTAGATGGCTACACCTTC.

This clonotype was seen once. This chain uses TRBV20-1 with TRBJ2-3; unclear D gene. The V gene's germline CDR1 is DFQATT and CDR2 SNEGSKA (reference sequence). Trimming pared 6 bases from V and 0 bases from J, leaving 16 bases between. The CDR3 is made up of 15 amino acids. CDR3 loop: CSASDPYRSTDTQYF. The DNA of the CDR3 is TGCAGTGCGTCGGACCCCTACCGTAGCACAGATACGCAGTATTTT.

The J gene is TRBJ2-7, the V gene TRBV28; D might be TRBD1 (5 bases). The CDR3 runs 12 residues. The V end lost 3 bases, the J end lost 6 bases, and 9 bases lay between the germline ends. In germline, CDR1 is MDHEN, CDR2 SYDVKM. The CDR3 here is CASSLDNPEQYF. DNA of the CDR3: TGTGCCAGCAGTTTGGACAACCCCGAGCAGTACTTC. Together with reference TRBV28 and TRBJ2-7, the CDR3 gives the full variable domain: DVKVTQSSRYLVKRTGEKVFLECVQDMDHENMFWYRQDPGLGLRLIYFSYDVKMKEKGDIPEGYSVSREKKERFSLILESASTNQTSMYLCASSLDNPEQYFGPGTRLTVT.

The rearrangement uses TRBV14 and TRBJ1-6, with D possibly being TRBD1 (6 bases). CDR1 and CDR2 (germline): SGHDN, FVKESK. The CDR3 consists of 13 residues. V was trimmed by 5 bases and J by 11 bases, leaving 13 bases between them. This chain's CDR3 is CASSINRDPPLHF. For the CDR3, the DNA is TGTGCCAGCAGCATCAACAGGGATCCACCCCTCCACTTT.

Only a few counts were recorded for this clonotype. The rearrangement links TRBV28 to TRBJ1-1, with unresolved D. The CDR3 has 14 residues. The germline V gene encodes CDR1 MDHEN and CDR2 SYDVKM. V was pared by 2 bases and J by 2 bases, with 9 bases between. The CDR3 here is CASSLLRLNTEAFF. The CDR3 nucleotides read TGTGCCAGCAGTTTACTACGCCTAAACACTGAAGCTTTCTTT.

This clonotype was recorded a few times. This chain joins TRBV27 and TRBJ2-7; possibly TRBD1 for D (6 bases). Between the trimmed V and J ends, which lost 5 bases and 0 bases, there was a span of 11 bases. CDR3 length: 14 amino acids. Germline V lookup: CDR1 MNHEY, CDR2 SMNVEV (reference sequence). The CDR3 DNA reads TGTGCCAGCAGTCCATGGGACAACTCCTACGAGCAGTACTTC. As protein: CASSPWDNSYEQYF.

The chain employs TRBV3-1 and TRBJ2-1, with 9 positions matching TRBD1. Germline CDR1 reads LGHDT; CDR2 reads YNNKEL (reference sequence). V shed 1 base, J shed 7 bases, and the junction held 8 bases outside the gene matches. The CDR3 loop spans 16 amino acids. The DNA of the CDR3 is TGTGCCAGCAGCCAAGGAGGGAGACAGGGGGAAAATGAGCAGTTCTTC. Translating gives CASSQGGRQGENEQFF.

This sequence joins TRBV6-2 or TRBV6-3 and TRBJ2-4; no clear D gene. Germline V lookup: CDR1 MNHEY, CDR2 SVGEGT. The CDR3 totals 12 residues. V was shortened by 5 bases and J by 6 bases, with 8 bases between the two germline ends. CDR3: CASSPRSNIQYF. For the CDR3, the DNA is TGTGCCAGCAGTCCACGGTCAAACATTCAGTACTTC.

The chain has TRBV7-9 and TRBJ2-5, with D unclear. The DNA matches TRBJ2-1 better at its end, which makes the J call doubtful. CDR3 length equals 15 residues. Per germline, CDR1 SEHNR and CDR2 FQNEAQ (reference sequence). The CDR3 protein is CASSSRSTVGNEQFF. CDR3 in DNA: TGTGCCAGCAGCTCCCGCAGTACCGTTGGCAATGAGCAGTTCTTC.

The table lists this clonotype with a few counts. The chain has TRBV28 and TRBJ2-1; 8 bases align to TRBD1. TRBJ2-5 explains the end of the DNA better; the J call may be wrong. This CDR3 is 16 amino acids long. Germline CDR1 MDHEN, CDR2 SYDVKM. CDR3: CASSLVRDRRKETQYF. In DNA, the CDR3 is TGTGCCAGCAGTTTAGTACGGGACAGGAGAAAAGAGACCCAGTACTTC.

This clonotype was detected many times. The chain is built from TRBV28 and TRBJ1-2; perhaps TRBD1 as D (6 bases). Germline lookup yields CDR1 MDHEN and CDR2 SYDVKM. This CDR3 has 14 residues. Deletions cut 6 bases from V and 2 bases from J, with 13 bases between. The DNA for the CDR3 is TGTGCCAGCAGCCCTACAGGGTTCAACTATGGCTACACCTTC. Translated: CASSPTGFNYGYTF.